These 8 T cell receptor beta chains share one sample of origin, sequenced in a study of blood T cell repertoires in COVID-19. TCRdb's table, derived via immunoSEQ multiplex PCR, lists solely in-frame clones and lacks some. The repertoire holds about 480,000 clones, with nearly 90% as singletons. The sequencing input was peripheral blood. These receptors all stem from a man between 18 and 29 years old with COVID-19, enrolled during active disease.

CDR3 loop: CASRANEKLFF. CDR3 bases: TGCGCCAGCAGAGCAAATGAAAAACTGTTTTTT. The chain carries TRBV10-2 and TRBJ1-4, with D unclear. This CDR3 contains 11 residues. Germline V gives CDR1 WSHSY, CDR2 SAAADI. V lost 6 bases to trimming and J lost 5 bases, with 4 bases between them.

This sequence joins TRBV24-1 and TRBJ2-7; possible D gene TRBD2, 6 bases. This CDR3 has 16 amino acids. Germline lookup yields CDR1 KGHDR and CDR2 SFDVKD. V was cut by 5 bases and J by 0 bases, with 16 bases left in between. This CDR3 is CATSVGESSDSYEQYF. CDR3 coding DNA: TGTGCCACCAGTGTTGGGGAGTCTAGCGACTCCTACGAGCAGTACTTC.

The V and J genes are TRBV11-2 and TRBJ1-4; 10 bases are shared with TRBD1. This CDR3 spans 15 amino acids. Trimming cost V 3 bases and J 8 bases; bases outside gene matches: 6. Germline values: CDR1 SGHAT, CDR2 FQNNGV. CDR3: CASSFDRGLREKLFF. CDR3 DNA: TGTGCCAGCAGCTTCGACAGGGGGCTAAGAGAAAAACTGTTTTTT.

The genes are TRBV13 and TRBJ1-2, with 9 bases that match TRBD1. The germline gives CDR1 PRHDT, CDR2 FYEKMQ (reference sequence). Losses at the gene ends were 5 bases for V and 5 bases for J; bases not matched to a gene: 9. The CDR3 runs 15 residues. This CDR3 reads CASSVRDREGYGYTF. In DNA form, the CDR3 reads TGTGCCAGCAGCGTCAGGGACAGGGAGGGGTATGGCTACACCTTC.

This chain connects TRBV7-2 to TRBJ2-5; no clear D. The CDR3 covers 14 residues. Germline CDR1 and CDR2: SGHTA and FQGNSA. Trimming removed 3 bases from V and 1 base from J, with 9 bases in between. The CDR3 spells CASSFRRSQETQYF. CDR3 bases: TGTGCCAGCAGCTTTCGCCGTAGCCAAGAGACCCAGTACTTC.

The CDR3 here is CASKADPSTDTQYF. CDR3 DNA sequence: TGTGCCAGCAAGGCGGATCCTAGCACAGATACGCAGTATTTT. The chain links TRBV2 to TRBJ2-3; D remains unclear. The CDR3 spans 14 residues. V was shortened by 7 bases and J by 0 bases, with 11 bases between the two germline ends. Germline V gene data show CDR1 as SNHLY and CDR2 as FYNNEI.

The chain joins TRBV3-1 (or the pseudogene TRBV3-2) to TRBJ1-4; no definite D call. The germline V and J ends were trimmed by 1 base and 8 bases, with 11 bases remaining between them. The CDR3 consists of 14 residues. Germline CDR1 is LGHDT and CDR2 is YNNKEL (reference sequence). CDR3 sequence (DNA): TGTGCCAGCAGCCAAGGTCGTCAGGTCGAAAAACTGTTTTTT. Encoded protein: CASSQGRQVEKLFF.

The V call is TRBV7-8, the J call TRBJ2-7, with D perhaps matching TRBD2 (5 bases). Trimming pared 5 bases from V and 4 bases from J, leaving 15 bases between. CDR1 is SGHVS, CDR2 FQNEAQ, per germline. CDR3 length: 14 residues. Here the CDR3 reads CASSPQGGPYEQYF. The CDR3 coding sequence is TGTGCCAGCAGCCCCCAAGGAGGACCGTACGAGCAGTACTTC. Filled out from reference TRBV7-8 and TRBJ2-7, the complete variable domain reads GAGVSQSPRYKVAKRGQDVALRCDPISGHVSLFWYQQALGQGPEFLTYFQNEAQLDKSGLPSDRFFAERPEGSVSTLKIQRTQQEDSAVYLCASSPQGGPYEQYFGPGTRLTVT.